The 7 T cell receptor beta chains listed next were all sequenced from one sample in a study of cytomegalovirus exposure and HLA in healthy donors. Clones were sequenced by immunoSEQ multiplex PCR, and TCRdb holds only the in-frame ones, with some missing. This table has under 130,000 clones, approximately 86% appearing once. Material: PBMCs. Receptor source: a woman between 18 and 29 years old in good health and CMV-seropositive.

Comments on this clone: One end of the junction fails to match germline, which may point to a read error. DNA of the CDR3: TGTACCAGCCACGCTGACAGGTCGAACACCGGGGAGCTGTTTTTT. Its protein product is CTSHADRSNTGELFF. The V call is TRBV5-4, the J call TRBJ2-2; possible D gene TRBD1, 6 bases. This CDR3 region has 15 residues. Germline CDR1 reads SGHNT; CDR2 reads YYREEE (reference sequence).

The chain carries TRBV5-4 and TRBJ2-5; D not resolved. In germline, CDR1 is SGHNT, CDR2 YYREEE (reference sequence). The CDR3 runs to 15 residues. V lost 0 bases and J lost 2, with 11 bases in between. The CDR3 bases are TGTGCCAGCAGCTTGGAGTCCACTAAACAAGAGACCCAGTACTTC. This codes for CASSLESTKQETQYF.

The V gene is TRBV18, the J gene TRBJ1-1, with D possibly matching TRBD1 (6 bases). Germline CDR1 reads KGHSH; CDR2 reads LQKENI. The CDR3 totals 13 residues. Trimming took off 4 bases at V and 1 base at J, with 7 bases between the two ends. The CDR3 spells CASSQGQNTEAFF. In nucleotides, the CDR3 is TGTGCCAGCTCACAGGGACAGAACACTGAAGCTTTCTTT.

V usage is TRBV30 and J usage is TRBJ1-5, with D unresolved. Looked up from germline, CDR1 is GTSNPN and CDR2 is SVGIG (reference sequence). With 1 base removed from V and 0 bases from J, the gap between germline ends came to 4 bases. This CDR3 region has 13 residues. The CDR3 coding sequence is TGTGCCTGGAGTGGACATAGCAATCAGCCCCAGCATTTT. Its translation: CAWSGHSNQPQHF.

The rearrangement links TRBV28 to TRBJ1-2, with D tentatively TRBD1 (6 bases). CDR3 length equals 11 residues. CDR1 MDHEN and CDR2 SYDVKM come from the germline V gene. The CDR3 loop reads CAYQGMDGYTF. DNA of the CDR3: TGTGCTTACCAGGGGATGGATGGCTACACCTTC.

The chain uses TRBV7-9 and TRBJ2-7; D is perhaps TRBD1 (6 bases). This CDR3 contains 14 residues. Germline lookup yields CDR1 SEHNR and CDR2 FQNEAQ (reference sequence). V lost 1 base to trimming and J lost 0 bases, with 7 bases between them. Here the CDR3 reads CASSLEDSSYEQYF. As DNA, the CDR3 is TGTGCCAGCAGCTTAGAGGACAGCTCCTACGAGCAGTACTTC.

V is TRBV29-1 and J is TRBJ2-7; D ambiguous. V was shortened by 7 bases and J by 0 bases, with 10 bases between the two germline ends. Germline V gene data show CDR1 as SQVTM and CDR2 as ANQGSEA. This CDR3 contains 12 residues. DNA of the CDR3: TGCAGCGCTTACTTCTTCTCCTACGAGCAGTACTTC. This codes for CSAYFFSYEQYF.